These T cell receptor beta chains were read from a single sample in a study of neurological immune-mediated disorders. TCRdb called the 5' RACE reads again in MiXCR, with one record for every CDR3 protein. Altogether about 46,000 distinct CDR3 sequences are present, around 4% being singletons, with the ten largest covering under 6.5%. Sequencing was performed on PBMCs. These receptors were taken from a woman aged 55-70 years with multiple sclerosis. CDR3s include the opening cysteine and the closing phenylalanine or tryptophan. A D gene is named only where the DNA matches it firmly. Clone size appears in some rows only: once, few, many, or a class for an expanded clone.

J: TRBJ2-5
V: TRBV15
D: NA
size: many
CDR3: CATSREQGIETQYF
DNA: TGTGCCACCAGCAGAGAACAGGGTATTGAGACCCAGTACTTC

J: TRBJ2-1
V: TRBV20-1
D: NA
size: many
CDR3: CSASMTVNEQFF
DNA: TGCAGTGCTAGCATGACGGTAAATGAGCAGTTCTTC

J: TRBJ2-4
V: TRBV20-1
D: NA
size: many
CDR3: CSALREGAGNIQYF
DNA: TGCAGTGCCCTCAGGGAGGGGGCTGGTAACATTCAGTACTTC

J: TRBJ1-5
V: TRBV7-8
D: NA
size: many
CDR3: CASSLVDQPQHF
DNA: TGTGCCAGCAGCTTAGTTGATCAGCCCCAGCATTTT

J: TRBJ1-1
V: TRBV5-1
D: NA
size: few
CDR3: CASSPGRGWTEAFF
DNA: TGCGCCAGCAGCCCGGGCAGGGGCTGGACTGAAGCTTTCTTT

J: TRBJ2-3
V: TRBV10-1
D: NA
size: many
CDR3: CASSERRVHTQYF
DNA: TGCGCCAGCAGTGAGCGGAGGGTACATACGCAGTATTTT

J: TRBJ2-3
V: TRBV5-8
D: TRBD2
size: NA
CDR3: CASSLWLAGGPTDTQYF
DNA: TGTGCCAGCAGCTTGTGGTTAGCGGGGGGGCCAACAGATACGCAGTATTTT

J: TRBJ1-2
V: TRBV12-3/TRBV12-4
D: NA
size: many
CDR3: CASSAYRDSRYTF
DNA: TGTGCCAGCAGCGCTTACAGGGATTCTCGCTACACCTTC

J: TRBJ2-7
V: TRBV7-2
D: TRBD2
size: few
CDR3: CASSLATGLEVHEQYF
DNA: TGTGCCAGCAGCTTAGCAACAGGACTAGAGGTCCACGAGCAGTACTTC

J: TRBJ2-2
V: TRBV12-3/TRBV12-4
D: NA
size: few
CDR3: CASSLLRDTGELFF
DNA: TGTGCCAGCAGTTTATTAAGGGACACCGGGGAGCTGTTTTTT

J: TRBJ1-5
V: TRBV5-1
D: NA
size: many
CDR3: CASSLDPTGNQPQHF
DNA: TGCGCCAGCAGCTTGGACCCCACGGGGAATCAGCCCCAGCATTTT

J: TRBJ2-5
V: TRBV4-1
D: TRBD2
size: many
CDR3: CASSQGLAGETQYF
DNA: TGCGCCAGCAGCCAGGGACTAGCGGGAGAGACCCAGTACTTC

J: TRBJ2-2
V: TRBV11-2
D: TRBD2
size: many
CDR3: CASRLAVASTGELFF
DNA: TGTGCCAGCAGGCTAGCGGTAGCTTCCACCGGGGAGCTGTTTTTT

J: TRBJ2-5
V: TRBV7-2
D: NA
size: few
CDR3: CATSPGSWDETQYF
DNA: TGTGCCACCTCGCCCGGGAGTTGGGATGAGACCCAGTACTTC

J: TRBJ1-5
V: TRBV6-2/TRBV6-3
D: NA
size: NA
CDR3: CASSDSNQPQHF
DNA: TGTGCCAGCAGTGATAGCAATCAGCCCCAGCATTTT

J: TRBJ2-5
V: TRBV7-2
D: NA
size: few
CDR3: CASSVSGFQETQYF
DNA: TGTGCCAGCAGCGTTTCGGGATTCCAAGAGACCCAGTACTTC

J: TRBJ2-3
V: TRBV7-2
D: NA
size: many
CDR3: CASSLFGPLGNTQYF
DNA: TGTGCCAGCAGCTTATTCGGTCCTCTCGGAAATACGCAGTATTTT

J: TRBJ1-2
V: TRBV27
D: TRBD1
size: many
CDR3: CASSLGTGGDATF
DNA: TGTGCCAGCAGTTTGGGGACAGGGGGCGACGCCACCTTC

J: TRBJ1-4
V: TRBV20-1
D: NA
size: many
CDR3: CSARDAGQRNEKLFF
DNA: TGCAGTGCTAGAGATGCAGGACAAAGGAATGAAAAACTGTTTTTT

J: TRBJ1-6
V: TRBV7-2
D: TRBD1
size: many
CDR3: CASSLGTGGRSPLHF
DNA: TGTGCCAGCAGCTTAGGGACAGGGGGCCGATCACCCCTCCACTTT

J: TRBJ2-5
V: TRBV6-2/TRBV6-3
D: TRBD2
size: NA
CDR3: CASSTTSGGPGTQYF
DNA: TGTGCCAGCAGTACGACTAGCGGGGGGCCGGGGACCCAGTACTTC

J: TRBJ1-1
V: TRBV10-3
D: NA
size: NA
CDR3: CAISEGVKNTEAFF
DNA: TGTGCCATCAGTGAGGGGGTAAAGAACACTGAGGCTTTCTTT

J: TRBJ2-1
V: TRBV29-1
D: NA
size: NA
CDR3: CSVLPGKLYNEQFF
DNA: TGCAGCGTTCTTCCGGGAAAGCTATACAATGAGCAGTTCTTC

J: TRBJ2-2
V: TRBV9
D: TRBD2
size: few
CDR3: CASSAASGANTGELFF
DNA: TGTGCCAGCAGCGCCGCTAGCGGGGCGAACACCGGGGAGCTGTTTTTT

J: TRBJ1-6
V: TRBV4-2
D: NA
size: many
CDR3: CASSQVGRNSPLHF
DNA: TGTGCCAGCAGCCAAGTGGGGCGTAATTCACCCCTCCACTTT

J: TRBJ1-2
V: TRBV7-2
D: NA
size: many
CDR3: CASSLVGDGYTF
DNA: TGTGCCAGCAGCTTAGTGGGGGACGGCTACACCTTC

J: TRBJ2-2
V: TRBV6-6
D: NA
size: many
CDR3: CASSYPPGQIYTGELFF
DNA: TGTGCCAGCAGTTACCCCCCCGGACAGATATACACCGGGGAGCTGTTTTTT

J: TRBJ2-3
V: TRBV10-3
D: TRBD1
size: many
CDR3: CAISGGQADTQYF
DNA: TGTGCCATCAGTGGGGGACAGGCAGATACGCAGTATTTT

J: TRBJ1-5
V: TRBV4-1
D: TRBD1
size: NA
CDR3: CASSPGQGVNQPQHF
DNA: TGCGCCAGCAGCCCGGGACAGGGGGTCAATCAGCCCCAGCATTTT

J: TRBJ2-5
V: TRBV10-3
D: NA
size: many
CDR3: CAISEQGGGETQYF
DNA: TGTGCCATCAGTGAACAGGGAGGGGGAGAGACCCAGTACTTC

J: TRBJ2-2
V: TRBV29-1
D: NA
size: many
CDR3: CSVGAERPGELFF
DNA: TGCAGCGTTGGGGCGGAGCGTCCCGGGGAGCTGTTTTTT

J: TRBJ1-1
V: TRBV20-1
D: NA
size: many
CDR3: CSSTGPTEAFF
DNA: TGCAGCTCGACGGGTCCCACTGAAGCTTTCTTT

J: TRBJ2-7
V: TRBV10-3
D: TRBD1
size: many
CDR3: CAISEGTGGVTEQYF
DNA: TGTGCCATCAGTGAGGGGACAGGGGGGGTGACCGAGCAGTACTTC

J: TRBJ2-1
V: TRBV20-1
D: NA
size: few
CDR3: CSAYRTEGLNEQFF
DNA: TGCAGTGCTTATCGGACAGAGGGGCTCAATGAGCAGTTCTTC

J: TRBJ2-1
V: TRBV20-1
D: NA
size: many
CDR3: CSATDFPEQFF
DNA: TGCAGTGCCACAGATTTTCCTGAGCAGTTCTTC

J: TRBJ2-1
V: TRBV20-1
D: NA
size: many
CDR3: CSARDRTAYNEQFF
DNA: TGCAGTGCTAGAGACAGGACCGCCTACAATGAGCAGTTCTTC

J: TRBJ2-6
V: TRBV27
D: TRBD1
size: many
CDR3: CASSRDRRLNVLTF
DNA: TGTGCCAGCAGCCGGGACAGGAGACTCAACGTCCTGACTTTC

J: TRBJ1-4
V: TRBV3-1
D: NA
size: many
CDR3: CASSPAGVLRTNEKLFF
DNA: TGTGCCAGCAGCCCAGCAGGGGTGTTAAGGACTAATGAAAAACTGTTTTTT

J: TRBJ1-1
V: TRBV29-1
D: NA
size: many
CDR3: CSVEGQGGTEAFF
DNA: TGCAGCGTTGAGGGCCAGGGAGGCACTGAAGCTTTCTTT

J: TRBJ1-1
V: TRBV18
D: NA
size: many
CDR3: CASSPPQGEVTEAFF
DNA: TGTGCCAGCTCACCTCCGCAAGGGGAGGTCACTGAAGCTTTCTTT

J: TRBJ1-2
V: TRBV20-1
D: TRBD1
size: many
CDR3: CSATPGQGGYTF
DNA: TGCAGTGCCACACCGGGACAGGGTGGCTACACCTTC

J: TRBJ2-3
V: TRBV3-1
D: NA
size: many
CDR3: CASSLPGLTSTDTQYF
DNA: TGTGCCAGCAGCCTCCCGGGACTCACTAGCACAGATACGCAGTATTTT

J: TRBJ1-2
V: TRBV6-1
D: TRBD1
size: NA
CDR3: CASSVGQALFYGYTF
DNA: TGTGCCAGCAGTGTCGGACAGGCTCTGTTCTATGGCTACACCTTC

J: TRBJ2-3
V: TRBV12-3/TRBV12-4
D: TRBD1
size: few
CDR3: CASSLDRGTDTQYF
DNA: TGTGCCAGCAGTTTGGACAGGGGGACAGATACGCAGTATTTT

J: TRBJ2-3
V: TRBV12-3/TRBV12-4
D: TRBD1
size: few
CDR3: CASSSGQGIDTQYF
DNA: TGTGCCAGCAGTTCGGGACAGGGGATAGATACGCAGTATTTT

J: TRBJ2-7
V: TRBV10-3
D: TRBD2
size: NA
CDR3: CAISEVSSGFYEQYF
DNA: TGTGCCATCAGTGAGGTGTCTAGCGGGTTCTACGAGCAGTACTTC

J: TRBJ2-3
V: TRBV6-5
D: NA
size: many
CDR3: CASSSAGTSTDTQYF
DNA: TGTGCCAGCAGTTCGGCGGGGACAAGCACAGATACGCAGTATTTT

J: TRBJ1-2
V: TRBV20-1
D: TRBD1
size: NA
CDR3: CSATGDSYGYTF
DNA: TGCAGTGCTACCGGGGACAGCTATGGCTACACCTTC

J: TRBJ2-3
V: TRBV5-1
D: NA
size: many
CDR3: CASSLVTSTDTQYF
DNA: TGCGCCAGCAGCTTGGTCACTAGCACAGATACGCAGTATTTT

J: TRBJ2-3
V: TRBV20-1
D: TRBD2
size: few
CDR3: CSARDSGLAGVGQYF
DNA: TGCAGTGCTAGAGATTCGGGGCTAGCGGGAGTTGGGCAGTATTTT

J: TRBJ1-1
V: TRBV3-1
D: NA
size: NA
CDR3: CASSQDLMNTEAFF
DNA: TGTGCCAGCAGCCAAGATTTGATGAACACTGAAGCTTTCTTT